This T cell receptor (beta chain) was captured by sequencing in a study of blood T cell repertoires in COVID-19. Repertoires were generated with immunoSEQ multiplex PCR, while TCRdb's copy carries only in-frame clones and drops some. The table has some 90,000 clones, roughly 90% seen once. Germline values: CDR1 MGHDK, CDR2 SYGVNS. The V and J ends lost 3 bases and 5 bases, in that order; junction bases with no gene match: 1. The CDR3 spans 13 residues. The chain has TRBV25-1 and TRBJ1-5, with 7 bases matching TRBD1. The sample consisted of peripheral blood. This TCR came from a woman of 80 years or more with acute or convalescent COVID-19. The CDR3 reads CASSETGHQPQHF. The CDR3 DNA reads TGTGCCAGCAGTGAGACAGGGCATCAGCCCCAGCATTTT.